Following are 11 T cell receptor beta chains from one sample sequenced in a study of vaccination and CD4 T cells after COVID-19. Treatment defined: approximately nine-day PBMC culture with coronavirus spike peptide pools or control peptides (ViraFEST assay). Their recognized antigens are unknown. Sequenced with the Oncomine TCR Beta short-read assay was DNA taken from cultured CD4+ T cells. Using its own MiXCR run on the PCR reads, TCRdb lists one record per CDR3 protein. This repertoire shows more than 9,500 distinct CDR3 sequences, over 30% found once; its top ten account for 23%. Sequencing input: cultured CD4+ T cells from blood. The receptors come from a human donor with COVID-19.

In this sample, this clonotype turned up a few times. This chain links TRBV20-1 with TRBJ2-4; possibly TRBD2 for D (5 bases). The CDR3 length is 16 residues. Trimming took off 3 bases at V and 1 base at J, with 16 bases between the two ends. Germline V gene lookup returns CDR1 DFQATT and CDR2 SNEGSKA (reference sequence). The CDR3 region is CSASPTSSGAKNIQYF. The CDR3 DNA follows: TGCAGTGCTAGCCCTACTAGTAGTGGGGCCAAAAACATTCAGTACTTC.

As for this clonotype: This sequence may be a read error, since a much larger clone differs from it by one base. The chain is built from TRBV20-1 and TRBJ1-5; 7 nucleotides align to TRBD1. V gave up 4 bases and J gave up 6 bases; unmatched junction bases: 9. The CDR3 is 14 amino acids. Germline CDR1 is DFQATT and CDR2 is SNEGSKA (reference sequence). CDR3 DNA: TGCAGTGCTACGCAGGGGGAGTTCAGTCAGCCCCAGCATTTT. Amino acids: CSATQGEFSQPQHF.

The V call is TRBV28, the J call TRBJ1-6; D is unresolved. The germline CDR1 and CDR2 sequences are MDHEN and SYDVKM. The CDR3 spans 15 residues. The V end lost 6 bases, the J end lost 9 bases, and 18 bases lay between the germline ends. The CDR3 sequence is CASSRQLLPFSPLHF. CDR3 sequence (DNA): TGTGCCAGCAGCCGACAACTACTACCTTTTTCACCCCTCCACTTT.

The chain combines TRBV28 with TRBJ1-1; 10 nucleotides line up with TRBD1. Unmatched junction bases numbered 14, after V lost 2 bases and J lost 8 bases. This CDR3 region has 17 residues. Looked up from germline, CDR1 is MDHEN and CDR2 is SYDVKM. The CDR3 spells CASSLNVPGQGPGEAFF. The CDR3 DNA follows: TGTGCCAGCAGTTTAAACGTCCCGGGACAGGGGCCGGGGGAAGCTTTCTTT.

This chain connects TRBV20-1 to TRBJ2-2; the D is unclear. Germline values: CDR1 DFQATT, CDR2 SNEGSKA (reference sequence). CDR3 length: 14 residues. V lost 6 bases to trimming and J lost 1 base, with 12 bases between them. CDR3 nucleotides: TGCAGTGCCTACCCGGCTAGGAACACCGGGGAGCTGTTTTTT. It encodes CSAYPARNTGELFF.

The chain couples TRBV6-4 to TRBJ1-2, with D maybe TRBD1 (5 bases). The CDR3 totals 13 residues. Germline V gene data show CDR1 as MRHNA and CDR2 as SNTAGT. V was cut by 4 bases and J by 5 bases, with 11 bases left in between. The CDR3 bases are TGTGCCAGCAGTGGAGGTTCAGGGTATGGCTACACCTTC. Translation gives CASSGGSGYGYTF.

This clonotype was counted only a few times. V usage is TRBV19 and J usage is TRBJ1-5; D is possibly TRBD1 (5 bases). CDR3 size: 13 residues. Between the trimmed V and J ends, which lost 5 bases and 0 bases, there was a span of 5 bases. The germline V gene encodes CDR1 LNHDA and CDR2 SQIVND (reference sequence). The CDR3 is CASSQGSNQPQHF. The DNA for the CDR3 is TGTGCCAGTAGTCAGGGTAGCAATCAGCCCCAGCATTTT.

This rearrangement joins TRBV28 to TRBJ2-5; the match to TRBD2 covers 9 bases. The germline V gene encodes CDR1 MDHEN and CDR2 SYDVKM. The CDR3 covers 14 residues. V was pared by 5 bases and J by 0 bases, with 1 base of the junction left unmatched. The CDR3 DNA reads as TGTGCCAGCAGTCTAGCGGGGAACCAAGAGACCCAGTACTTC. Translating it yields CASSLAGNQETQYF.

V and J are TRBV14 and TRBJ2-1; TRBD1 is a possible D gene (6 bases). This CDR3 is built from 15 residues. Trimming left V 6 bases short and J 0 bases short, with 12 bases between. Germline CDR1 reads SGHDN; CDR2 reads FVKESK. The CDR3 region has the DNA TGTGCCAGCAGTACGAGGGGGAGCTCCTACAATGAGCAGTTCTTC. This codes for CASSTRGSSYNEQFF.

In this sample, this clonotype is hyperexpanded. The rearrangement uses TRBV20-1 and TRBJ1-5; D may be TRBD1 (5 bases). Germline values: CDR1 DFQATT, CDR2 SNEGSKA (reference sequence). Trimming took off 5 bases at V and 1 base at J, with 9 bases between the two ends. The CDR3 is 13 residues long. The CDR3 sequence: CSASRDSNQPQHF. CDR3 bases: TGCAGTGCTTCCCGGGACAGCAATCAGCCCCAGCATTTT.

This clonotype was seen a few times. This chain joins TRBV7-2 and TRBJ2-7; 10 bases fit TRBD1. Germline CDR1 and CDR2: SGHTA and FQGNSA. The length of the CDR3 is 15 residues. The ends lost 5 bases at V and 6 bases at J; junction bases unmatched: 10. The DNA for the CDR3 is TGTGCCAGCAGCCGAGACAGGGGGCTTTCCCTCGAGCAGTACTTC. Amino acid sequence: CASSRDRGLSLEQYF.